The rows below give T cell receptor beta chains drawn from one sample of a study of control samples from healthy donors and cancer patients. Measured with immunoSEQ multiplex PCR; TCRdb has only the in-frame clones, and not every one. The top ten clones hold roughly 13% of a sample with 120,000 to 150,000 clones, roughly 94% of them seen once. Sequences were obtained from blood. The source of these receptors is a man aged 35-49 years in good health. The CDR3 runs from the conserved cysteine through the conserved F or W. Each record gives: D gene, clone size, J gene, V gene, CDR3 DNA, CDR3 protein. D genes are given only for firm matches. The size entry is marked missing in some rows and otherwise reads once, few, many or a size class.

TRBD1 | . | TRBJ2-7 | TRBV4-2 | TGTGCCAGCAGGCCTCGATCCGGGACAGGGCTCGACGAGCAGTACTTC | CASRPRSGTGLDEQYF
. | . | TRBJ2-2 | TRBV9 | TGTGCCAGCAGCGCAGAAATCGGAGGCACCGGGGAGCTGTTTTTT | CASSAEIGGTGELFF
TRBD1 | . | TRBJ1-2 | TRBV2 | TGTGCCAGCACCCAAGACAGGGTAGGCTATGGCTACACCTTC | CASTQDRVGYGYTF
TRBD1 | . | TRBJ1-2 | TRBV27 | TGTGCCAGCAGTTCAACCGGGACAGGGAACTATGGCTACACCTTC | CASSSTGTGNYGYTF
TRBD1 | . | TRBJ1-4 | TRBV7-7 | TGTGCTAGCAGCTTATCCGGGACAGGGAATGAAAAACTGTTTTTT | CASSLSGTGNEKLFF
. | . | TRBJ2-1 | TRBV28 | TGTGCCAGCAACCTCCTGGGTAATGAGCAGTTCTTC | CASNLLGNEQFF
. | . | TRBJ2-2 | TRBV2 | TGTGCCAGCCTGGTATCGACCGGGGAGCTGTTTTTT | CASLVSTGELFF
. | . | TRBJ2-3 | TRBV28 | TGTGCCAGCAGCAGAGGGGGGCGTACAGATACGCAGTATTTT | CASSRGGRTDTQYF
. | . | TRBJ1-1 | TRBV24-1 | TGTGCCACCAGTGACTCATACAGGAACACTGAAGCTTTCTTT | CATSDSYRNTEAFF
TRBD1 | . | TRBJ1-2 | TRBV29-1 | TGCAGCGTTAAGGGACAGGGGGGTGGCTACACCTTC | CSVKGQGGGYTF
TRBD2 | . | TRBJ2-1 | TRBV4-2 | TGTGCCAGCAGCCACACTAGCGCGAGCATAATCGGCAATGAGCAGTTCTTC | CASSHTSASIIGNEQFF
TRBD1 | . | TRBJ2-1 | TRBV28 | TGTGCCAGCACCTGGACAGGGTCCTACAATGAGCAGTTCTTC | CASTWTGSYNEQFF
. | . | TRBJ2-2 | TRBV11-2 | TGTGCCAGCAGCTTGAGGGGAACCGGGGAGCTGTTTTTT | CASSLRGTGELFF
. | . | TRBJ2-7 | TRBV7-9 | TGTGCCAGCAGCCCCAGCGACAGTGCCAGCTCCTACGAGCAGTACTTC | CASSPSDSASSYEQYF
TRBD2 | . | TRBJ2-7 | TRBV6-5 | TGTGCCAGCAGTTACTCGACTAGCTACTACGAGCAGTACTTC | CASSYSTSYYEQYF
TRBD1 | once | TRBJ2-2 | TRBV28 | TGTGCCAGCAGTTTTTTCCCCACGGGACAGGAGAACACCGGGGAGCTGTTTTTT | CASSFFPTGQENTGELFF
TRBD1 | . | TRBJ1-2 | TRBV5-5 | TGTGCCAGCAGCTTTGCTACGGGACAGCCCTCTAACTATGGCTACACCTTC | CASSFATGQPSNYGYTF
. | . | TRBJ2-5 | TRBV24-1 | TGTGCCACCAGTTCGGAACAGGGTCAGTACTTC | CATSSEQGQYF
. | . | TRBJ1-4 | TRBV2 | TGTGCCAGCGGGGGTAGGACAGAGGTTGAAAAACTGTTTTTT | CASGGRTEVEKLFF
. | . | TRBJ1-1 | TRBV13 | TGTGCCAGCAGCTTAGCAGGGGAAGGCACTGAAGCTTTCTTT | CASSLAGEGTEAFF
. | . | TRBJ1-4 | TRBV20-1 | TGCAGTGCTAGTGGGAGTTGGATCGGAACTAATGAAAAACTGTTTTTT | CSASGSWIGTNEKLFF
. | . | TRBJ2-3 | TRBV2 | TGTGCCAGCCTCGACGGACAGACAGATACGCAGTATTTT | CASLDGQTDTQYF
TRBD2 | . | TRBJ2-1 | TRBV15 | TGTGCCACCAGCAGTGCGGGACTAGCGAAAGACAATGAGCAGTTCTTC | CATSSAGLAKDNEQFF
. | . | TRBJ2-2 | TRBV10-3 | TGTGCCATCAGTGATGCAAGGGGAGGTTGGGGGCCCGGGGAGCTGTTTTTT | CAISDARGGWGPGELFF
TRBD2 | . | TRBJ2-3 | TRBV2 | TGTGCCAGCAGCGCATTGGGACTAGCAGACCATACGCAGTATTTT | CASSALGLADHTQYF
TRBD2 | . | TRBJ2-1 | TRBV9 | TGTGCCAGCAGCGAGGGGACTAGCGGGGGTTCCCCCTTCGATGAGCAGTTCTTC | CASSEGTSGGSPFDEQFF
. | . | TRBJ1-2 | TRBV6-1 | TGTGCCAGCAGTGGTTTCAGGGATTTAGCTAACTATGGCTACACCTTC | CASSGFRDLANYGYTF
. | few | TRBJ2-7 | TRBV6-1 | TGTGCCAGCAGTGACAGGTCTAGGCAGTACTTC | CASSDRSRQYF
. | once | TRBJ2-7 | TRBV5-6 | TGTGCCAGCAGCTTGGTACAGGGATCGACCTACGAGCAGTACTTC | CASSLVQGSTYEQYF
. | . | TRBJ1-2 | TRBV5-1 | TGCGCCAGCAGCCCGCGGGGGGATAGCTATGGCTACACCTTC | CASSPRGDSYGYTF
. | . | TRBJ1-5 | TRBV20-1 | TGCAGTGCTAGTGGTACGGATTATAGCAATCAGCCCCAGCATTTT | CSASGTDYSNQPQHF
TRBD2 | . | TRBJ2-5 | TRBV5-1 | TGCGCCAGCAGCTTGAGACTAGCGGGAGAAGAGACCCAGTACTTC | CASSLRLAGEETQYF
. | . | TRBJ1-1 | TRBV25-1 | TGTGCCAGCACCTTCTCCGCGGTGGGCACTGAAGCTTTCTTT | CASTFSAVGTEAFF
. | once | TRBJ1-1 | TRBV29-1 | TGCAGCGTTGATTTTGGGAGGCCAAAACGGGGGGTGACTGAAGCTTTCTTT | CSVDFGRPKRGVTEAFF
TRBD1 | . | TRBJ1-4 | TRBV10-3 | TGTGCCATCAGCCTGGGACAGACTAATGAAAAACTGTTTTTT | CAISLGQTNEKLFF
. | many | TRBJ2-1 | TRBV2 | TGTGCCAGCAAGCCGGGACCCCTTTCCCATGAGCAGTTCTTC | CASKPGPLSHEQFF
. | . | TRBJ1-6 | TRBV27 | TGTGCCAGCAGTTTATCGAAAGTGGCAGTTAGAAATAATTCACCCCTCCACTTT | CASSLSKVAVRNNSPLHF
. | . | TRBJ1-4 | TRBV6-2/TRBV6-3 | TGTGCCAGCAGCCGTTTAATCCAGGGTTTGGGCGAAAAACTGTTTTTT | CASSRLIQGLGEKLFF
. | . | TRBJ1-5 | TRBV3-1/TRBV3-2 | TGTGCCAGCAGCCCAAAGAATCAGCCCCAGCATTTT | CASSPKNQPQHF
TRBD2 | . | TRBJ2-1 | TRBV11-2 | TGTGCCAGCAGCTTAGCCGGGGGGGCCTACAATGAGCAGTTCTTC | CASSLAGGAYNEQFF
TRBD1 | . | TRBJ2-1 | TRBV11-2 | TGTGCCAGCAGCTTGATGGGCCGGGACAGGGGGACAGGGGGGCAGTTCTTC | CASSLMGRDRGTGGQFF
TRBD1 | . | TRBJ2-7 | TRBV18 | TGTGCCAGCTCACCATCCTTACCCGACAGGGGGCCCCTCTACGAGCAGTACTTC | CASSPSLPDRGPLYEQYF
. | . | TRBJ1-1 | TRBV11-2 | TGTGCCAGCAGCTTAGAAAGCGATAGGGAAGCTTTCTTT | CASSLESDREAFF
. | . | TRBJ2-5 | TRBV13 | TGTGCCAGCAGCTTCACGGGAGCGGAGACCCAGTACTTC | CASSFTGAETQYF
TRBD1 | . | TRBJ1-5 | TRBV6-1 | TGTGCCAGCAGTGAGTTACAGGGGGACAATCAGCCCCAGCATTTT | CASSELQGDNQPQHF
. | . | TRBJ2-2 | TRBV3-1/TRBV3-2 | TGTGCCAGCAGCCAAGACGCAGGCGGGGAGCTGTTTTTT | CASSQDAGGELFF
. | . | TRBJ1-6 | TRBV10-3 | TGTGCCATAAAGGGAGGCTCAGGCAATTCACCCCTCCACTTT | CAIKGGSGNSPLHF
. | . | TRBJ1-2 | TRBV24-1 | TGTGCCACCAGTGATACTGACAGCGGTCGGTATGGCTACACCTTC | CATSDTDSGRYGYTF
. | . | TRBJ2-1 | TRBV7-9 | TGTGCCAGCAGCTTATCGGGCTCTGGCAGGGCGCACAATGAGCAGTTCTTC | CASSLSGSGRAHNEQFF
. | once | TRBJ2-7 | TRBV5-6 | TGTGCCAGCAGCTTGGAAGTTGGCGGTGCCTACGAGCAGTACTTC | CASSLEVGGAYEQYF
TRBD1 | . | TRBJ1-2 | TRBV18 | TGTGCCAGCTCATCAACCCAGGGGACAGGGGCGGTCTATGGCTACACCTTC | CASSSTQGTGAVYGYTF
. | . | TRBJ1-1 | TRBV5-4 | TGTGCCAGCAGCTTGGCCGTCCACCGGAACACTGAAGCTTTCTTT | CASSLAVHRNTEAFF
. | . | TRBJ2-7 | TRBV6-5 | TGTGCCAGCAGTTACTCGAAGGTTAGGATGAACGAGCAGTACTTC | CASSYSKVRMNEQYF
. | . | TRBJ2-1 | TRBV6-4 | TGTGCCAGCAGTGCGGGACTGCCCCCCAATGAGCAGTTCTTC | CASSAGLPPNEQFF
. | . | TRBJ1-5 | TRBV4-3 | TGCGCCAGCAGCCAAGATGTGAAGGGGCAGCCCCAGCATTTT | CASSQDVKGQPQHF